This T cell receptor beta chain was sequenced during a study of shared clonotypes between healthy human individuals. Study-wide context: CD8 memory received one plate per donor, CD8 naive two, CD4 memory three and CD4 naive three. Study-level results: Generation probability values for non-shared clonotypes were lower than those for clonotypes shared by all four donors.

Regarding this clone: Its antigen is not known.

This table comes from immunoSEQ multiplex PCR, and its TCRdb copy is limited to in-frame clones, with some not included. The sample lists under 1,100,000 clones, about 70% occurring once. Sequenced: memory CD4+ T cells sorted from blood. As to subset: CD45RA-negative fraction. The receptor comes from a man in his late teens or twenties in good health.

In DNA form, the CDR3 reads TGTGCCAGCAGTGGGCACTTAAGGGCCTACGAGCAGTACTTC. This sequence encodes CASSGHLRAYEQYF. The J gene is TRBJ2-7, the V gene TRBV6-1; D is unclear. V dropped 4 bases and J dropped 2 bases, with 12 bases sitting between them. The CDR3 is 14 residues long. The germline gives CDR1 MNHNS, CDR2 SASEGT.